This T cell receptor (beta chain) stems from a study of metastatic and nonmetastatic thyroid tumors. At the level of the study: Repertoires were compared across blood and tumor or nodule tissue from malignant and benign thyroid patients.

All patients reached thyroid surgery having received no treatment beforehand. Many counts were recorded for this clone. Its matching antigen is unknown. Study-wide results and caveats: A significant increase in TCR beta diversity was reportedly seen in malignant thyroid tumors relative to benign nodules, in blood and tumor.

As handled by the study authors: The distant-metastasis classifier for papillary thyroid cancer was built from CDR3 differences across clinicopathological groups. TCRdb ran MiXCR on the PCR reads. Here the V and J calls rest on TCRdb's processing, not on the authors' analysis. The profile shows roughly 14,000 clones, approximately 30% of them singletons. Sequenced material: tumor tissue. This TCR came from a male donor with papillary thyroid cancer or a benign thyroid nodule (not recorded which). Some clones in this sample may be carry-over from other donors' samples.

This chain's CDR3 is CASNENREYNEQFF. The CDR3, as DNA: TGTGCCAGCAACGAGAACAGGGAATACAATGAGCAGTTCTTC. V and J are TRBV6-1 and TRBJ2-1; D perhaps matches TRBD1 (6 bases). CDR1 and CDR2 (germline): MNHNS, SASEGT. The CDR3 is made up of 14 amino acids. Trimming removed 7 bases from V and 4 bases from J, with 14 bases in between.